This T cell receptor (beta chain) was captured in a study of beta chain features in type 1 diabetes. Study-wide results and limits: Researchers report that Type 1 diabetes patients had moderately but significantly shorter TCRB CDR3s across all four CD4+ subsets.

One heparinised blood draw averaging roughly 120 mL was given by each donor. Naive, central memory, regulatory and stem cell-like memory cells within the CD4+ compartment were sorted using CD45RO/CCR7/CD25/CD127/CD95/CD27. Purities over 98% were achieved in all sorted populations. Looked up from germline, CDR1 is SGHVS and CDR2 is FQNEAQ. Trimming took 5 bases from V and 2 from J, leaving 15 bases between them. The CDR3 covers 15 residues. All of the isolated RNA was reverse transcribed, so expressed TCRB transcripts were sequenced. Regulatory, naive and central memory T cell samples averaged approximately 3.3 million reads. The protocol was immunoSEQ multiplex PCR, while the TCRdb copy is restricted to in-frame clones and leaves out a portion. The repertoire holds about 53,000 clones, with 52% as singletons. This clone has only a few counts. Its antigen is still unknown.

The chain couples TRBV7-8 to TRBJ1-2, with D unresolved. The clonotype originates from a woman in her thirties or forties with type 1 diabetes. Sequencing was done on a sample of Tregs from blood. CDR3 residues: CASSPTAGVNYGYTF. CDR3 nucleotides: TGTGCCAGCAGCCCCACCGCCGGAGTGAACTATGGCTACACCTTC.